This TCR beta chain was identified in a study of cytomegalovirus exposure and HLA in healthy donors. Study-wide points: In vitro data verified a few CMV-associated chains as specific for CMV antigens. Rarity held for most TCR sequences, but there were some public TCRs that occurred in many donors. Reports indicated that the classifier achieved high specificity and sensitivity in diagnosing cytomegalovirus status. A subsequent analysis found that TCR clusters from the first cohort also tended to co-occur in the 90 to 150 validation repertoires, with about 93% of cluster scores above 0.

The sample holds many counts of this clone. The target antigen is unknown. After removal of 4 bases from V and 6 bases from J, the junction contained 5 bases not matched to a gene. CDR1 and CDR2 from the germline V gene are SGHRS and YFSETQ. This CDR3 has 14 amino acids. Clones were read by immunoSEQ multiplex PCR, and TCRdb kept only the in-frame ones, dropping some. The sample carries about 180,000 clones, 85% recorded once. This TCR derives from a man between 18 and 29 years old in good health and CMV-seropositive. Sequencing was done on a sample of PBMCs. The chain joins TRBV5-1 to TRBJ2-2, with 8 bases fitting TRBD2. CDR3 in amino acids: CASSVVSGAGELFF. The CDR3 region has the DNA TGCGCCAGCAGCGTAGTTAGCGGGGCCGGGGAGCTGTTTTTT.